What follows are 28 T cell receptor beta chains derived from one specimen sequenced in a study of T cell responses to AZD1222 COVID-19 vaccine. Sequencing was performed with immunoSEQ multiplex PCR; in TCRdb, only in-frame clones are kept and a portion is missing. The sample includes roughly 160,000 clones, 85% to 95% of them seen just once. The material was peripheral blood, obtained on day 0 of AZD1222 vaccination. All receptors come from an adult in good health.

The rearrangement joins TRBV18 to TRBJ1-5; D remains unclear. The CDR3 has 13 residues. The germline V gene has CDR1 KGHSH and CDR2 LQKENI. The V and J ends lost 8 bases and 0 bases respectively, with 8 bases between them. The CDR3 is CASAPDSNQPQHF. CDR3 bases: TGTGCCAGCGCGCCGGATAGCAATCAGCCCCAGCATTTT. The variable domain in full, completed from reference TRBV18 and TRBJ1-5, reads NAGVMQNPRHLVRRRGQEARLRCSPMKGHSHVYWYRQLPEEGLKFMVYLQKENIIDESGMPKERFSAEFPKEGPSILRIQQVVRGDSAAYFCASAPDSNQPQHFGDGTRLSIL.

This clone has just one count. CDR3 sequence (DNA): TGTGCCTGGGGGGGACCCTTGGGTGGAAAACTGTTTTTT. Protein: CAWGGPLGGKLFF. The chain has TRBV30 and TRBJ1-4, with D perhaps matching TRBD1 (5 bases). CDR3 length: 13 amino acids. Trimming took 5 bases from V and 10 from J, leaving 17 bases between them. In germline, CDR1 is GTSNPN, CDR2 SVGIG (reference sequence).

The V and J genes are TRBV6-1 and TRBJ1-3; TRBD1 matches 10 bases. Germline CDR1 reads MNHNS; CDR2 reads SASEGT. CDR3 length: 17 residues. V lost 3 bases to trimming and J lost 0 bases; unmatched junction nucleotides: 5. The CDR3 DNA reads as TGTGCCAGCAGTGACGGGACAGGGGAGGCCTCTGGAAACACCATATATTTT. Translated: CASSDGTGEASGNTIYF.

The rearrangement links TRBV6-1 to TRBJ1-1, with D possibly TRBD1 on 5 matching bases. The CDR3 is 16 amino acids. V was pared by 2 bases and J by 4 bases, with 17 bases between. Germline lookup yields CDR1 MNHNS and CDR2 SASEGT. The DNA for the CDR3 is TGTGCCAGCAGTGAACGGGGCTTTGAGGGCGGCACTGAAGCTTTCTTT. Translating gives CASSERGFEGGTEAFF.

The rearrangement joins TRBV28 to TRBJ1-1; 10 nucleotides match TRBD1. CDR3 length: 17 amino acids. From germline, CDR1 is MDHEN and CDR2 SYDVKM. V shed 1 base and J 2 bases; nucleotides not matched to a gene: 7. The CDR3 DNA follows: TGTGCCAGCAGTTTATTCGAATGGACAGGGGGAAACACTGAAGCTTTCTTT. Residues: CASSLFEWTGGNTEAFF.

CDR3 amino acids: CASSEQGVTGELFF. Written as DNA, the CDR3 is TGCGCCAGCAGTGAGCAGGGGGTGACCGGGGAGCTGTTTTTT. The V call is TRBV10-2, the J call TRBJ2-2; TRBD1 matches at 7 bases. CDR1 is WSHSY and CDR2 is SAAADI in the germline V gene. The ends lost 2 bases at V and 5 bases at J; junction bases unmatched: 2. CDR3 length: 14 residues.

V usage is TRBV7-3 and J usage is TRBJ1-1; D possibly corresponds to TRBD1 (6 bases). The CDR3 contains 11 residues. CDR1 and CDR2 (germline): SGHTA, FQGTGA. The V and J ends lost 9 bases and 7 bases respectively, with 12 bases between them. As DNA, the CDR3 is TGTGCCAGACCCGGGGGCGGTGAAGCTTTCTTT. It translates to CARPGGGEAFF.

V and J are TRBV6-6 and TRBJ2-1; weak D call: TRBD2 (6 bases). This CDR3 contains 14 residues. CDR1 is MNHNY, CDR2 SVGAGI, per germline (reference sequence). With 0 bases removed from V and 6 bases from J, the gap between germline ends came to 9 bases. The CDR3 nucleotides read TGTGCCAGCAGTTACTCCACGGGGGTCAATGAGCAGTTCTTC. It translates to CASSYSTGVNEQFF.

This clone was observed once. The chain uses TRBV4-3 and TRBJ2-1; TRBD2 aligns across 10 bases. Germline V gene lookup returns CDR1 LGHNA and CDR2 YSLEER. V was clipped by 4 bases and J by 8 bases; unmatched bases: 8. The CDR3 spans 15 residues. The CDR3 bases are TGCGCCAGCAGCCCGATAGCGGGGGGCGGGGATGAGCAGTTCTTC. Protein sequence: CASSPIAGGGDEQFF.

The chain carries TRBV30 and TRBJ1-5; TRBD1 is a possible D gene (6 bases). The CDR3 contains 11 residues. Germline CDR1 and CDR2: GTSNPN and SVGIG (reference sequence). CDR3: CAVTGNQPQHF. CDR3 DNA sequence: TGTGCTGTAACAGGGAACCAGCCCCAGCATTTT.

J is TRBJ1-1 and V is TRBV9, with TRBD1 matching over 8 bases. CDR3 length: 15 amino acids. V dropped 4 bases and J dropped 0; count of bases not matched to a gene: 5. Germline V gives CDR1 SGDLS, CDR2 YYNGEE. DNA for the CDR3: TGTGCCAGCAGCCCGTCAGGGGGCTTGAACACTGAAGCTTTCTTT. It specifies CASSPSGGLNTEAFF.

The chain carries TRBV28 and TRBJ2-7; TRBD1 matches at 7 bases. Unmatched junction bases numbered 20, after V lost 8 bases and J lost 4 bases. CDR3 length: 17 residues. CDR1 is MDHEN and CDR2 is SYDVKM in the germline V gene. CDR3 in DNA: TGTGCCAGCTATCCCTCTATCCGGGACAGCGAACCTTACGAGCAGTACTTC. Protein sequence: CASYPSIRDSEPYEQYF.

The chain has TRBV5-1 and TRBJ2-1; 10 bases agree with TRBD2. CDR3 length equals 17 residues. Germline V lookup: CDR1 SGHRS, CDR2 YFSETQ. With 0 bases clipped from V and 8 bases from J, the junction kept 11 bases outside the gene matches. The CDR3 bases are TGCGCCAGCAGCTTGGCCTTGAGGAGCGGGGGGGCCTATGAGCAGTTCTTC. It yields the protein CASSLALRSGGAYEQFF.

V is TRBV27 and J is TRBJ1-6; no clear D. Looked up from germline, CDR1 is MNHEY and CDR2 is SMNVEV (reference sequence). The CDR3 runs 18 residues. Trimming pared 1 base from V and 0 bases from J, leaving 13 bases between. The CDR3 protein is CASSLYFGGSSYNSPLHF. CDR3 DNA sequence: TGTGCCAGCAGTTTATATTTCGGAGGCAGCTCCTATAATTCACCCCTCCACTTT.

V and J are TRBV4-1 and TRBJ1-4; D unclear. Trimming stripped 8 bases from V and 1 base from J, with 14 bases between. The V gene's germline CDR1 is MGHRA and CDR2 YSYEKL. This CDR3 is built from 15 residues. The CDR3 region has the DNA TGCGCCAGCCACCCCATAGGCCAAACTAATGAAAAACTGTTTTTT. Its protein is CASHPIGQTNEKLFF.

The chain couples TRBV6-2 or TRBV6-3 to TRBJ1-2; D not resolved. The V gene lost 0 bases and the J gene lost 4 bases, with 12 bases spanning the gap. This CDR3 is 15 amino acids long. Looked up from germline, CDR1 is MNHEY and CDR2 is SVGEGT. The CDR3 DNA is TGTGCCAGCAGTTACTCTTACGGGCTGAGCTATGGCTACACCTTC. This gives the protein CASSYSYGLSYGYTF.

The chain employs TRBV12-5 and TRBJ2-5, with D perhaps matching TRBD2 (6 bases). The germline CDR1 and CDR2 sequences are LGHNT and FRNRAP. This CDR3 is built from 14 residues. The germline V and J ends were trimmed by 3 bases and 5 bases, with 13 bases remaining between them. The CDR3 nucleotides are TGTGCTAGTGGTTTTGGGGGGAAGGGGGAGACCCAGTACTTC. Encoded protein: CASGFGGKGETQYF.

The rearrangement links TRBV7-2 to TRBJ2-2; either TRBD1 or TRBD2 may fit D (5 bases each). Trimming removed 5 bases at V and 7 bases at J, with 14 bases between. CDR1 is SGHTA, CDR2 FQGNSA, per germline. This CDR3 has 14 residues. The CDR3 is CASSLSGTNGELFF. As DNA, the CDR3 is TGTGCCAGCAGCCTGTCCGGGACCAACGGGGAGCTGTTTTTT.

V gene TRBV5-4 combines with J gene TRBJ1-6, with D possibly being TRBD1 (5 bases). CDR1 and CDR2 (germline): SGHNT, YYREEE (reference sequence). The V end lost 4 bases, the J end lost 6 bases, and 11 bases lay between the germline ends. This CDR3 has 14 amino acids. The CDR3 nucleotides read TGTGCCAGCAGCCCGGGACTTTTTAATTCACCCCTCCACTTT. This sequence encodes CASSPGLFNSPLHF.

This CDR3 is CASSHWDRDTEAFF. The CDR3 nucleotides read TGTGCCAGCAGCCACTGGGACAGGGACACTGAAGCTTTCTTT. The V and J genes are TRBV3-1 (or the pseudogene TRBV3-2) and TRBJ1-1; 9 bases are a match to TRBD1. This CDR3 is built from 14 residues. With V trimmed by 3 bases and J by 3 bases, 2 bases remained unmatched. CDR1 and CDR2 (germline): LGHDT, YNNKEL (reference sequence).

The V and J genes are TRBV4-1 and TRBJ1-1; D is unclear. In germline, CDR1 is MGHRA, CDR2 YSYEKL. The V and J ends lost 0 bases and 0 bases respectively, with 8 bases between them. The CDR3 consists of 15 residues. The CDR3 protein is CASSQDLTMNTEAFF. CDR3 DNA: TGCGCCAGCAGCCAAGATCTGACAATGAACACTGAAGCTTTCTTT.

The chain has TRBV10-3 and TRBJ2-1; 8 bases map to TRBD1. V trimming: 4 bases; J trimming: 4 bases; junction bases outside the gene matches: 12. CDR3 size: 17 residues. Germline loops: CDR1 ENHRY, CDR2 SYGVKD. In nucleotides, the CDR3 is TGTGCCATCAGTGGATTAACCGGACAGGGCCCTTACAATGAGCAGTTCTTC. Its translation: CAISGLTGQGPYNEQFF.

The chain is built from TRBV11-2 and TRBJ2-2, with 7 bases that match TRBD1. CDR1 and CDR2 from the germline V gene are SGHAT and FQNNGV. The CDR3 is 15 residues long. The junction had 5 bases not matched to a gene; V was cut back by 7 bases and J by 0 bases. The CDR3 loop is CASTPDRTNTGELFF. The CDR3 DNA reads TGTGCCAGCACCCCGGACAGGACGAACACCGGGGAGCTGTTTTTT.

The rearrangement uses TRBV6-2 or TRBV6-3 and TRBJ2-1; 12 positions agree with TRBD2. The CDR3 length is 17 residues. In germline, CDR1 is MNHEY, CDR2 SVGEGT. J was trimmed by 7 bases and V by 4 bases; bases with no gene match: 11. The CDR3 DNA reads TGTGCCAGCAGTTCCACCCTACTAGCGGGGGGTTCTAATGAGCAGTTCTTC. This translates into CASSSTLLAGGSNEQFF.

V is TRBV5-1 and J is TRBJ2-1; 7 bases map to TRBD1. The length of the CDR3 is 15 residues. Germline V CDR1 and CDR2: SGHRS, YFSETQ. Unmatched junction bases numbered 2, after V lost 2 bases and J lost 0 bases. The CDR3 nucleotides read TGCGCCAGCAGCTTTCGACAGGGCTCCTACAATGAGCAGTTCTTC. Amino acid sequence: CASSFRQGSYNEQFF.

Only one count was recorded for this clone. V gene TRBV10-2 combines with J gene TRBJ2-2; TRBD2 agrees at 13 bases. Trimming cost V 6 bases and J 8 bases; bases outside gene matches: 9. Germline V lookup: CDR1 WSHSY, CDR2 SAAADI. The CDR3 spans 16 residues. CDR3 coding DNA: TGCGCCAGCAGACAGGGGGGACTAGCGGGGTTAGGGGAGCTGTTTTTT. Its translation: CASRQGGLAGLGELFF.

The V gene is TRBV5-1, the J gene TRBJ2-7; no clear D. V was cut by 2 bases and J by 1 base, with 16 bases left in between. CDR1 is SGHRS, CDR2 YFSETQ, per germline. The length of the CDR3 is 16 residues. CDR3 DNA sequence: TGCGCCAGCAGCTTTGAGCCACCATCTGTTTCCTACGAGCAGTACTTC. Translating gives CASSFEPPSVSYEQYF.

The genes are TRBV27 and TRBJ1-1; D call uncertain. CDR1 is MNHEY, CDR2 SMNVEV, per germline (reference sequence). This CDR3 spans 14 amino acids. Deletions cut 4 bases from V and 0 bases from J, with 9 bases between. The CDR3 loop is CASSWGGVNTEAFF. The CDR3 DNA reads TGTGCCAGCAGTTGGGGAGGAGTGAACACTGAAGCTTTCTTT.